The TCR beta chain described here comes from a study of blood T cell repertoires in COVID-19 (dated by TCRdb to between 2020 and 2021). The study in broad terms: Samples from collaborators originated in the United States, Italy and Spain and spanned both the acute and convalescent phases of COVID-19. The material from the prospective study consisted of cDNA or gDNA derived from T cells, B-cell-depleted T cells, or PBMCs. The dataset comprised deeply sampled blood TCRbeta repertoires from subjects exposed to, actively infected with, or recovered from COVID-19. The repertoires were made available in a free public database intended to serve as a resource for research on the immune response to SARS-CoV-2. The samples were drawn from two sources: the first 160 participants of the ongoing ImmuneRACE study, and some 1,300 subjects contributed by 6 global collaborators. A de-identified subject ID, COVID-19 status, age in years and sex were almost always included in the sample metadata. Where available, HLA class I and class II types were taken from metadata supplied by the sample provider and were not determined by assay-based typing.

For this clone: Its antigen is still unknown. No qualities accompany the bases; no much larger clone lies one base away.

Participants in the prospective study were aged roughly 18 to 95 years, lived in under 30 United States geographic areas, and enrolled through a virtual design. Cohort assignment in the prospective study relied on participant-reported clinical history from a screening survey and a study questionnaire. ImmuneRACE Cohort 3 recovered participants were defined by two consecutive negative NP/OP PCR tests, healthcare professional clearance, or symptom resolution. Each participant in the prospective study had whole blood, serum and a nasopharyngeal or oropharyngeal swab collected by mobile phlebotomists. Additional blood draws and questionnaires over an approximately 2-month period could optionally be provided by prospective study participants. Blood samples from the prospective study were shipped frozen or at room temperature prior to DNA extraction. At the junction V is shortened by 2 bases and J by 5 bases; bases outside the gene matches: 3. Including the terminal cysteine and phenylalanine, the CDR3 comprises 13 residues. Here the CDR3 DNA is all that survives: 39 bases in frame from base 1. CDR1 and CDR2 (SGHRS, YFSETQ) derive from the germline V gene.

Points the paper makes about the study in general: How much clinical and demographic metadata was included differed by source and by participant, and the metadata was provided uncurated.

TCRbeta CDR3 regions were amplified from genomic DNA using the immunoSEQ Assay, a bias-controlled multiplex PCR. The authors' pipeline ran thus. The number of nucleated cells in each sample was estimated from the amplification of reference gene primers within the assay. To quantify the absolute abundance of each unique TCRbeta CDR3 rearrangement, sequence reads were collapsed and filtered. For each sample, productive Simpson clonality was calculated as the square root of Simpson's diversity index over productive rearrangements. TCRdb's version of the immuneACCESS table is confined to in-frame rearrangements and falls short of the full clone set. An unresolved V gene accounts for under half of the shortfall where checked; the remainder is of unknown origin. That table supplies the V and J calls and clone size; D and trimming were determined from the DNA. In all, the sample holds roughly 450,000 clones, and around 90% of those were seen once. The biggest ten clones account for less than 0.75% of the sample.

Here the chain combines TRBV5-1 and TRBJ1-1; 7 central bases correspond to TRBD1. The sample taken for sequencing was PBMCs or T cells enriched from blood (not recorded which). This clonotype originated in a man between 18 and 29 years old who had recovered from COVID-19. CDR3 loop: CASSLGQATEAFF. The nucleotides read TGCGCCAGCAGCTTAGGACAGGCTACTGAAGCTTTCTTT.